The 10 T cell receptor beta chains reported below all come from one sample, sequenced in a study of CD8 T cells in Susac syndrome. The RNA input was roughly 0.45 to 1 ug, and it was reverse transcribed with random hexamers. TCRdb passed the immunoSEQ multiplex PCR reads through MiXCR, listing each CDR3 protein once. The table has approximately 77,000 distinct CDR3 sequences, about 92% seen once. The sequenced sample consisted of CD4+ T cells from PBMCs. The receptors come from a human donor with Susac syndrome.

J is TRBJ2-1 and V is TRBV6-1; 9 bases match TRBD2. V lost 8 bases, J lost 2 bases, and 16 bases stayed unmatched. Germline CDR1 is MNHNS and CDR2 is SASEGT. The CDR3 contains 18 residues. The CDR3 sequence: CASGPRTSARGTYNEQFF. The CDR3 bases are TGTGCCAGCGGCCCCAGGACTAGCGCCAGAGGAACCTACAATGAGCAGTTCTTC.

This rearrangement joins TRBV19 to TRBJ1-1; TRBD1 might be the D (6 bases). With 7 bases removed from V and 3 bases from J, the gap between germline ends came to 15 bases. The germline V gene encodes CDR1 LNHDA and CDR2 SQIVND (reference sequence). The CDR3 is 14 residues long. The CDR3 bases are TGTGCCAGTATCACTCGAGGGGGGGACACTGAAGCTTTCTTT. It encodes CASITRGGDTEAFF.

The rearrangement links TRBV6-5 to TRBJ2-7, with TRBD2 identical over 11 bases. Trimming cost V 3 bases and J 5 bases; bases outside gene matches: 9. The CDR3 is made up of 16 amino acids. Germline CDR1 and CDR2: MNHEY and SVGAGI. The CDR3 loop is CASSYYSGRAFNEQYF. CDR3 DNA: TGTGCCAGCAGTTATTATAGCGGGAGGGCCTTCAACGAGCAGTACTTC.

This clonotype is a singleton in its sample. This sequence joins TRBV7-6 and TRBJ1-6; possibly TRBD1 for D (6 bases). CDR1 is SGHVS and CDR2 is FNYEAQ in the germline V gene. Trimming took 5 bases from V and 7 from J, leaving 18 bases between them. CDR3 length: 16 residues. The CDR3 DNA sequence: TGTGCCAGCAGCCGACTTACAGGGTTGGGCAATTCACCCCTCCACTTT. Translated: CASSRLTGLGNSPLHF.

The sample holds one count of this clonotype. The V gene is TRBV18, the J gene TRBJ2-5; TRBD2 is a possible D gene (6 bases). CDR3 length: 13 residues. The germline V gene encodes CDR1 KGHSH and CDR2 LQKENI. Trimming took off 3 bases at V and 4 bases at J, with 9 bases between the two ends. The CDR3 DNA reads as TGTGCCAGCTCACCGGGACTGGGAGAGACCCAGTACTTC. It encodes CASSPGLGETQYF. Complete variable domain (other parts from reference TRBV18 and TRBJ2-5): NAGVMQNPRHLVRRRGQEARLRCSPMKGHSHVYWYRQLPEEGLKFMVYLQKENIIDESGMPKERFSAEFPKEGPSILRIQQVVRGDSAAYFCASSPGLGETQYFGPGTRLLVL.

This clonotype was detected once. V usage is TRBV12-3 or TRBV12-4 and J usage is TRBJ2-6; a possible D gene is TRBD1 (5 bases). The CDR3 runs 15 residues. V lost 5 bases, J lost 3 bases, and 11 bases lay in between. The CDR3 DNA sequence: TGTGCCAGCAGTGCCCAGGGCGGTGGGGCCAACGTCCTGACTTTC. It encodes CASSAQGGGANVLTF.

The V gene is TRBV5-1, the J gene TRBJ2-5; the D gene is possibly TRBD1 (6 bases). CDR1 is SGHRS and CDR2 is YFSETQ in the germline V gene. This CDR3 has 15 amino acids. V was pared by 4 bases and J by 4 bases, with 17 bases between. CDR3 residues: CASSAAWTAPETQYF. CDR3 in DNA: TGCGCCAGCAGCGCCGCCTGGACAGCCCCAGAGACCCAGTACTTC.

The gene calls are TRBV30 and TRBJ1-1; 7 nucleotides align to TRBD1. Trimming at V came to 0 bases and at J to 3 bases, leaving 4 bases not matched to a gene. The CDR3 has 14 amino acids. CDR1 and CDR2 from the germline V gene are GTSNPN and SVGIG (reference sequence). Written as DNA, the CDR3 is TGTGCCTGGAGTGTCCCAGGGGGAGACACTGAAGCTTTCTTT. This encodes CAWSVPGGDTEAFF.

This rearrangement joins TRBV7-9 to TRBJ2-3, with D unresolved. Germline CDR1 SEHNR, CDR2 FQNEAQ (reference sequence). The germline V and J ends were trimmed by 5 bases and 2 bases, with 11 bases remaining between them. CDR3 length equals 14 residues. CDR3 region: CASSPRPLTDTQYF. The CDR3 nucleotides are TGTGCCAGCAGCCCTCGACCACTCACAGATACGCAGTATTTT.

The rearrangement joins TRBV5-4 to TRBJ2-1, with D possibly being TRBD1 (6 bases). The CDR3 covers 14 residues. The germline V gene encodes CDR1 SGHNT and CDR2 YYREEE (reference sequence). Trimming pared 5 bases from V and 12 bases from J, leaving 21 bases between. CDR3 sequence: CASSQTIDRTSQFF. The CDR3 DNA reads as TGTGCCAGCAGTCAAACGATAGACAGGACTTCGCAGTTCTTC. Complete variable domain (other parts from reference TRBV5-4 and TRBJ2-1): ETGVTQSPTHLIKTRGQQVTLRCSSQSGHNTVSWYQQALGQGPQFIFQYYREEENGRGNFPPRFSGLQFPNYSSELNVNALELDDSALYLCASSQTIDRTSQFFGPGTRLTVL.